The 6 T cell receptor beta chains reported below all come from one sample, sequenced in a study of blood T cell repertoires in COVID-19. Profiling relied on immunoSEQ multiplex PCR, and the TCRdb table lists in-frame clones only, not all of them. Among around 180,000 clones, 84% were seen once, and the ten largest hold approximately 7.3%. The source material was peripheral blood. These receptors were collected from a human donor in a cohort sampled during active COVID-19.

A single count supports this clone. The chain carries TRBV5-6 and TRBJ2-7; no clear D. In germline, CDR1 is SGHDT, CDR2 YYEEEE. The CDR3 consists of 13 residues. V lost 0 bases, J lost 2 bases, and 6 bases lay in between. The CDR3 region has the DNA TGTGCCAGCAGCTTGGATCAGACCTACGAGCAGTACTTC. It translates to CASSLDQTYEQYF.

DNA of the CDR3: TGTGCCAGCAGCTTAGGTGTTGAAGGACTCTATGGCTACACCTTC. It translates to CASSLGVEGLYGYTF. The chain joins TRBV7-8 to TRBJ1-2; D unresolved. The V end lost 1 base, the J end lost 4 bases, and 13 bases lay between the germline ends. This CDR3 is 15 amino acids long. CDR1 is SGHVS and CDR2 is FQNEAQ in the germline V gene.

The chain couples TRBV30 to TRBJ1-5; the match to TRBD1 covers 7 bases. The CDR3 has 13 residues. The trim removed 0 bases at V and 6 bases at J, leaving 2 bases unmatched. CDR1 is GTSNPN and CDR2 is SVGIG in the germline V gene (reference sequence). The CDR3 coding sequence is TGTGCCTGGAGTGTACAGGGGTTTCAGCCCCAGCATTTT. It specifies CAWSVQGFQPQHF.

The chain has TRBV11-2 and TRBJ1-2; weak D call: TRBD1 (5 bases). The CDR3 consists of 13 residues. V shed 0 bases and J shed 13 bases, with 15 bases lying between them. CDR1 SGHAT and CDR2 FQNNGV come from the germline V gene. CDR3 DNA sequence: TGTGCCAGCAGCTTAGATACCGCGTCCGGGGGCACCTTC. This codes for CASSLDTASGGTF. Drawing the rest from reference TRBV11-2 and TRBJ1-2, the complete variable domain is EAGVAQSPRYKIIEKRQSVAFWCNPISGHATLYWYQQILGQGPKLLIQFQNNGVVDDSQLPKDRFSAERLKGVDSTLKIQPAKLEDSAVYLCASSLDTASGGTFGSGTRLTVV.

This chain joins TRBV4-1 and TRBJ1-2; a weak D match, TRBD1 (6 bases). Trimming took off 4 bases at V and 3 bases at J, with 15 bases between the two ends. The CDR3 runs to 15 residues. CDR1 and CDR2 from the germline V gene are MGHRA and YSYEKL. CDR3 amino acids: CASSLQLQGDYGYTF. The DNA for the CDR3 is TGCGCCAGCAGCCTACAACTACAGGGAGACTATGGCTACACCTTC.

Turning to this clone: The sample holds other DNA sequences that translate to the same CDR3. The DNA for the CDR3 is TGCGCCAGCAGCGGGGGGGCGAACACTGAAGCTTTCTTT. It is translated as CASSGGANTEAFF. This chain joins TRBV5-1 and TRBJ1-1; possibly TRBD1 for D (6 bases). This CDR3 spans 13 amino acids. With 4 bases removed from V and 1 base from J, the gap between germline ends came to 8 bases. Germline V gives CDR1 SGHRS, CDR2 YFSETQ.